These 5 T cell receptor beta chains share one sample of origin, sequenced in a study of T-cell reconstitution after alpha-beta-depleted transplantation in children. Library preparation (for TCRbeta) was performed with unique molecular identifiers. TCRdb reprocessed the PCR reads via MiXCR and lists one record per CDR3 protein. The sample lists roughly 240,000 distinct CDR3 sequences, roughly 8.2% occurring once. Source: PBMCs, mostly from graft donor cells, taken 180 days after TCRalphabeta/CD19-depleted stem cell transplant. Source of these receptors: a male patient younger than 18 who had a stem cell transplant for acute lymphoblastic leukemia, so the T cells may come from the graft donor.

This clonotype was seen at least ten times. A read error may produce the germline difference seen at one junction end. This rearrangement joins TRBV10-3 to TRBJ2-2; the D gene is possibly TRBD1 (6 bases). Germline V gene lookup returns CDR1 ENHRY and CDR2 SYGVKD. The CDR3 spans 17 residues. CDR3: CAISELIRGGNTWELFF. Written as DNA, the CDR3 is TGTGCCATCAGTGAGTTGATACGAGGGGGAAACACCTGGGAGCTGTTTTTT.

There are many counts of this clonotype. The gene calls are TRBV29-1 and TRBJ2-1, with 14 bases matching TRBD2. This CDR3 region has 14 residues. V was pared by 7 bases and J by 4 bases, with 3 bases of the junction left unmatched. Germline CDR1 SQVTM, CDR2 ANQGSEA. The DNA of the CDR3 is TGCAGCGGGACTAGCGGGAGGCGGTACAATGAGCAGTTCTTC. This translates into CSGTSGRRYNEQFF.

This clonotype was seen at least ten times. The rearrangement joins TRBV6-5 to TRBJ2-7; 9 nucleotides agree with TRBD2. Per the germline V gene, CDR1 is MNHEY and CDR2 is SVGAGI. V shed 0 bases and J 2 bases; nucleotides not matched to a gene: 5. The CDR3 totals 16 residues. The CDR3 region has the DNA TGTGCCAGCAGTTACTCTAGCGGGAGTAAGCCCTACGAGCAGTACTTC. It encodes CASSYSSGSKPYEQYF.

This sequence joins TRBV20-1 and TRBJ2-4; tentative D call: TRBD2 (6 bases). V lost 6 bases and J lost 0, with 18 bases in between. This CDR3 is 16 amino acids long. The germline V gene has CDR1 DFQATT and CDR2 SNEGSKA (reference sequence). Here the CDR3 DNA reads TGCAGTGCGGGACTCGTCCTCCAACTAGCCAAAAACATTCAGTACTTC. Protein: CSAGLVLQLAKNIQYF.

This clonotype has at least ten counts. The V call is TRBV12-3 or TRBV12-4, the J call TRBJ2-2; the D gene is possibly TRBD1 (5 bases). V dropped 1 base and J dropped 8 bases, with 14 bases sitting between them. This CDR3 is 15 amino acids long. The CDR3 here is CASSLVGYRWGELFF. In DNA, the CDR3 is TGTGCCAGCAGTTTAGTGGGGTACAGGTGGGGGGAGCTGTTTTTT.